This note documents a single T cell receptor (beta chain) sequence. Its antigen is undetermined. Libraries were prepared by immunoSEQ multiplex PCR; TCRdb keeps only in-frame clonotypes and omits some of them. The profile shows tens of thousands of clones, approximately 90% of them singletons. Germline V gene sequence: CDR1 WNHNN, CDR2 SYGVQD (reference sequence). Trimming took 5 bases from V and 4 from J, leaving 16 bases between them. The CDR3 contains 15 residues. This entry comes from a study of OX40 agonist ivuxolimab in advanced cancers. On the study more broadly: Participants averaged approximately 65 years of age (range 23 to 79) and were roughly 83% male. Antecedent anti-PD-1, anti-PD-L1 or anti-CTLA-4 therapy was permissible, with 35% to 40% having received some. Broader study findings: Certain nonresponders additionally had low normalized T-cell clonal expansion.

Material: CD4+ or CD8+ T cells sorted from blood, obtained in a trial of the OX40 agonist ivuxolimab. V gene TRBV10-1 combines with J gene TRBJ2-3; D might be TRBD1 or TRBD2, each matching 7 bases. The clonotype comes from an adult with an advanced solid tumor such as melanoma, head and neck, liver or kidney cancer. CDR3 sequence (DNA): TGCGCCAGCAGTACCAACAGGGGAGGGGCAGATACGCAGTATTTT. It translates to CASSTNRGGADTQYF.